The 27 T cell receptor beta chains given below trace back to one sample, sequenced in a study of blood T cell repertoires in COVID-19. The data were produced by immunoSEQ multiplex PCR, yet TCRdb's version contains in-frame clones alone and is incomplete. Altogether fewer than 300,000 clones are present, around 89% being singletons, with the ten largest covering roughly 4%. Input material: peripheral blood. These receptors came from a man aged 60 to 69 who had recovered from COVID-19.

This clone was seen a few times. The V gene is TRBV11-2, the J gene TRBJ1-6, with D possibly matching TRBD1 (5 bases). The CDR3 extends over 14 amino acids. Trimming cost V 1 base and J 12 bases, with 13 bases left between them. Germline V gene sequence: CDR1 SGHAT, CDR2 FQNNGV. CDR3 in amino acids: CASSLVTDGGPLHF. CDR3 bases: TGTGCCAGCAGCTTAGTGACTGACGGGGGACCCCTCCACTTT.

The chain uses TRBV29-1 and TRBJ1-2; 7 bases fit TRBD1. The trim removed 7 bases at V and 0 bases at J, leaving 11 bases unmatched. Germline lookup yields CDR1 SQVTM and CDR2 ANQGSEA. The CDR3 length is 15 residues. The CDR3 DNA reads TGCAGCGCTCCCCGGGGGACAGACCCTAACTATGGCTACACCTTC. This codes for CSAPRGTDPNYGYTF.

CDR3 DNA: TGCGCCAGCAGCTTGGCCGGAGCGGACAGGCTCGGAAACACCATATATTTT. Translation: CASSLAGADRLGNTIYF. The chain couples TRBV5-1 to TRBJ1-3; 7 nucleotides line up with TRBD1. This CDR3 is built from 17 residues. Germline V lookup: CDR1 SGHRS, CDR2 YFSETQ. The V and J ends lost 0 bases and 4 bases, in that order; junction bases with no gene match: 10. The full variable domain, with the rest looked up from reference TRBV5-1 and TRBJ1-3, is KAGVTQTPRYLIKTRGQQVTLSCSPISGHRSVSWYQQTPGQGLQFLFEYFSETQRNKGNFPGRFSGRQFSNSRSEMNVSTLELGDSALYLCASSLAGADRLGNTIYFGEGSWLTVV.

Worth noting for this clone: The junction departs from the called germline gene at one end, perhaps through a read error. V usage is TRBV2 and J usage is TRBJ2-7; D is unclear. Germline V CDR1 and CDR2: SNHLY, FYNNEI. This CDR3 is 15 amino acids long. In nucleotides, the CDR3 is TGTGCCAGCACTGAAGGAGCCTACAGCTCCTACGAGCAGTACTTC. Translating it yields CASTEGAYSSYEQYF.

This chain links TRBV7-2 with TRBJ1-4, with TRBD1 matching over 9 bases. Trimming cost V 2 bases and J 7 bases; bases outside gene matches: 5. From germline, CDR1 is SGHTA and CDR2 FQGNSA. The CDR3 is made up of 15 amino acids. CDR3 DNA: TGTGCCAGCAGCTTAACCCGGGACAGGGCTGAAAAACTGTTTTTT. Translation gives CASSLTRDRAEKLFF.

The V gene is TRBV10-3, the J gene TRBJ1-4, with unresolved D. The length of the CDR3 is 15 residues. Per the germline V gene, CDR1 is ENHRY and CDR2 is SYGVKD. The V and J ends lost 0 bases and 2 bases respectively, with 7 bases between them. The CDR3 DNA reads as TGTGCCATCAGTGAGTCGGGCAACACTAATGAAAAACTGTTTTTT. Translation gives CAISESGNTNEKLFF.

The rearrangement uses TRBV7-8 and TRBJ2-3; 13 nucleotides match TRBD2. This CDR3 comprises 19 residues. J was trimmed by 2 bases and V by 5 bases; bases with no gene match: 13. Germline CDR1 SGHVS, CDR2 FQNEAQ. CDR3 coding DNA: TGTGCCAGCAGCCCGACCAGGACTAGCGGGGGCCCAATCACAGATACGCAGTATTTT. Its protein product is CASSPTRTSGGPITDTQYF.

This chain uses TRBV9 with TRBJ2-2; TRBD2 matches at 8 bases. The CDR3 sequence is 13 residues long. Germline V lookup: CDR1 SGDLS, CDR2 YYNGEE. The ends lost 0 bases at V and 9 bases at J; junction bases unmatched: 1. The CDR3 nucleotides read TGTGCCAGCAGCGTAGGCGGGAGGAGGGAGCTGTTTTTT. It yields the protein CASSVGGRRELFF.

The chain is built from TRBV3-1 (or the pseudogene TRBV3-2) and TRBJ2-3, with 10 bases aligning to TRBD2. The germline gives CDR1 LGHDT, CDR2 YNNKEL (reference sequence). J gave up 0 bases and V 0 bases, and 9 bases lay outside the gene matches. This CDR3 contains 19 residues. CDR3 nucleotides: TGTGCCAGCAGCCAAGATAGTGATAGCGGGGGGACTAGCACAGATACGCAGTATTTT. This sequence encodes CASSQDSDSGGTSTDTQYF.

V is TRBV6-5 and J is TRBJ2-5; 9 bases are a match to TRBD2. Germline CDR1 MNHEY, CDR2 SVGAGI. J lost 4 bases, V lost 2 bases, and 8 bases had no gene match. This CDR3 is 16 amino acids long. Here the CDR3 DNA reads TGTGCCAGCAGTTACGGGCGGGGGGGCCGGAGAGAGACCCAGTACTTC. It translates to CASSYGRGGRRETQYF.

The V call is TRBV7-2, the J call TRBJ2-4, with a weak D call TRBD1 (5 bases). Deletions cut 2 bases from V and 0 bases from J, with 14 bases between. The CDR3 sequence is 17 residues long. CDR1 is SGHTA, CDR2 FQGNSA, per germline. CDR3 DNA sequence: TGTGCCAGCAGCTTATGGACAAGTTCGCTAGCCAAAAACATTCAGTACTTC. This sequence encodes CASSLWTSSLAKNIQYF.

V gene TRBV19 combines with J gene TRBJ1-1; D gene ambiguous. The V gene lost 1 base and the J gene lost 0 bases, with 18 bases spanning the gap. CDR1 is LNHDA, CDR2 SQIVND, per germline (reference sequence). The CDR3 runs 18 residues. The CDR3: CASSIGLMAGPMNTEAFF. CDR3 DNA sequence: TGTGCCAGTAGTATAGGCTTGATGGCAGGTCCTATGAACACTGAAGCTTTCTTT.

This clone was recorded a few times. The chain joins TRBV5-4 to TRBJ1-2; the D is unclear. The CDR3 is 12 amino acids. V lost 4 bases and J 14 bases, leaving 18 bases between the germline ends. Germline V gives CDR1 SGHNT, CDR2 YYREEE (reference sequence). The CDR3: CASSLARIGGTF. The CDR3 coding sequence is TGTGCCAGCAGCCTGGCTCGTATTGGCGGAACCTTC. The full variable domain, in which reference TRBV5-4 and TRBJ1-2 provide the parts outside the CDR3, is ETGVTQSPTHLIKTRGQQVTLRCSSQSGHNTVSWYQQALGQGPQFIFQYYREEENGRGNFPPRFSGLQFPNYSSELNVNALELDDSALYLCASSLARIGGTFGSGTRLTVV.

The V and J genes are TRBV5-6 and TRBJ2-5, with TRBD1 as a possible D gene (6 bases). The ends were cut back, 4 bases at V and 3 bases at J, with 16 bases in the middle. The germline V gene encodes CDR1 SGHDT and CDR2 YYEEEE. The CDR3 is 15 residues long. DNA of the CDR3: TGTGCCAGCAGCCGGATCAGGGGTCTGGAAGAGACCCAGTACTTC. As protein: CASSRIRGLEETQYF.

This rearrangement joins TRBV19 to TRBJ2-1, with 10 nucleotides matching TRBD1. V lost 5 bases to trimming and J lost 0 bases; unmatched junction nucleotides: 7. CDR3 size: 17 residues. The germline V gene has CDR1 LNHDA and CDR2 SQIVND (reference sequence). Here the CDR3 reads CASSWDRGLSSYNEQFF. In DNA, the CDR3 is TGTGCCAGTAGTTGGGACAGGGGCCTTTCCTCCTACAATGAGCAGTTCTTC.

The chain couples TRBV10-3 to TRBJ2-5; tentative D call: TRBD1 (6 bases). The V gene lost 6 bases and the J gene lost 4 bases, with 12 bases spanning the gap. The germline CDR1 and CDR2 sequences are ENHRY and SYGVKD. CDR3 length equals 13 residues. The CDR3 coding sequence is TGTGCCATCAGCTCCGGGACATTAGAGACCCAGTACTTC. It yields the protein CAISSGTLETQYF.

The V call is TRBV6-5, the J call TRBJ2-7, with D possibly TRBD2 on 6 matching bases. This CDR3 is built from 16 residues. Per the germline V gene, CDR1 is MNHEY and CDR2 is SVGAGI. Trimming removed 2 bases at V and 6 bases at J, with 20 bases between. CDR3 loop: CASSYTRAGSQVEQYF. Here the CDR3 DNA reads TGTGCCAGCAGTTACACCCGGGCCGGGAGCCAGGTCGAGCAGTACTTC.

The chain carries TRBV4-1 and TRBJ2-7; D is ambiguous. Germline CDR1 and CDR2: MGHRA and YSYEKL. This CDR3 contains 14 residues. The V end lost 1 base, the J end lost 3 bases, and 10 bases lay between the germline ends. CDR3 region: CASSQVDKVYEQYF. The CDR3 coding sequence is TGCGCCAGCAGCCAAGTCGACAAGGTCTACGAGCAGTACTTC.

The genes are TRBV9 and TRBJ2-2; 10 bases line up with TRBD1. The V gene's germline CDR1 is SGDLS and CDR2 YYNGEE. The CDR3 runs to 18 residues. Trimming at V came to 3 bases and at J to 6 bases, leaving 14 bases not matched to a gene. In DNA, the CDR3 is TGTGCCAGCAGCGACTTTCCCCGACAGGGGGCTAGGGCCGGGGAGCTGTTTTTT. Translation gives CASSDFPRQGARAGELFF.

The rearrangement joins TRBV7-6 to TRBJ1-2; D is possibly TRBD1 (6 bases). The CDR3 runs 14 residues. Germline V gene sequence: CDR1 SGHVS, CDR2 FNYEAQ. Trimming removed 5 bases from V and 2 bases from J, with 12 bases in between. DNA of the CDR3: TGTGCCAGCAGCCAAAACCAGGGGAACTATGGCTACACCTTC. Its protein is CASSQNQGNYGYTF.

V usage is TRBV11-1 and J usage is TRBJ2-5; 10 positions agree with TRBD2. Germline V lookup: CDR1 SGHAT, CDR2 FQDESV (reference sequence). This CDR3 comprises 16 residues. Losses at the gene ends were 5 bases for V and 4 bases for J; bases not matched to a gene: 10. CDR3 DNA: TGTGCCAGCAGCCATGGGGAACTAGCGGGGTTAGAGACCCAGTACTTC. Its translation is CASSHGELAGLETQYF.

This rearrangement joins TRBV5-6 to TRBJ2-7; 7 bases fit TRBD1. J was trimmed by 3 bases and V by 0 bases; bases with no gene match: 3. The CDR3 runs to 14 residues. Germline V lookup: CDR1 SGHDT, CDR2 YYEEEE. CDR3 region: CASSLAGTVYEQYF. CDR3 DNA: TGTGCCAGCAGCTTGGCCGGGACAGTCTACGAGCAGTACTTC.

V and J are TRBV7-9 and TRBJ2-2; D is unclear. The germline V gene has CDR1 SEHNR and CDR2 FQNEAQ (reference sequence). With 1 base removed from V and 0 bases from J, the gap between germline ends came to 6 bases. The CDR3 is 15 amino acids. This CDR3 is CASSLGTANTGELFF. Here the CDR3 DNA reads TGTGCCAGCAGCTTAGGAACAGCGAACACCGGGGAGCTGTTTTTT.

This clone was counted once. The rearrangement joins TRBV18 to TRBJ1-3; the D gene is possibly TRBD1 (5 bases). This CDR3 is 15 amino acids long. V lost 2 bases, J lost 4 bases, and 12 bases lay in between. Germline V gene lookup returns CDR1 KGHSH and CDR2 LQKENI. In nucleotides, the CDR3 is TGTGCCAGCTCACCAGGGACTGTAGAAGGAAACACCATATATTTT. Translating it yields CASSPGTVEGNTIYF.

DNA of the CDR3: TGTGCCAGCAGCAACAGGGGGCTTGGCACCATATATTTT. Translated: CASSNRGLGTIYF. The chain couples TRBV27 to TRBJ1-3, with 9 bases aligning to TRBD1. The germline CDR1 and CDR2 sequences are MNHEY and SMNVEV (reference sequence). V shed 6 bases and J 9 bases; nucleotides not matched to a gene: 6. The CDR3 loop spans 13 amino acids.

This clone was picked up a small number of times. This chain links TRBV5-4 with TRBJ1-1; D may be TRBD1 (5 bases). Trimming left V 2 bases short and J 1 base short, with 9 bases between. Germline V CDR1 and CDR2: SGHNT, YYREEE (reference sequence). The CDR3 is 14 residues long. The CDR3 loop is CASSLATANTEAFF. CDR3 DNA: TGTGCCAGCAGCTTAGCGACAGCGAACACTGAAGCTTTCTTT.

V and J are TRBV18 and TRBJ2-4, with 7 bases fitting TRBD1. CDR3 size: 18 residues. From germline, CDR1 is KGHSH and CDR2 LQKENI. V lost 0 bases and J lost 0; bases outside the gene matches: 8. CDR3 coding DNA: TGTGCCAGCTCACCACCTAATCAGGACAGGCTAGCCAAAAACATTCAGTACTTC. This encodes CASSPPNQDRLAKNIQYF.